These T cell receptor beta chains were read from a single sample in a study of blood T cell repertoires in COVID-19. The repertoire was sequenced with immunoSEQ multiplex PCR; TCRdb's copy has only in-frame clones and lacks some. Of about 180,000 clones detected, 89% appear once; the ten largest clones hold 1.5% to 2%. Sequenced sample: peripheral blood. These receptors all come from a man between 18 and 35 years old who had recovered from COVID-19. The CDR3 runs from the conserved cysteine through the conserved F or W. The D gene is left open where the match is weak. The size field is filled for only some rows; it gives once, few, many or a size class.

j_gene: TRBJ2-2; v_gene: TRBV6-2/TRBV6-3; len: 14; abundance: -; d_gene: -; CDR3aa: CASSGQGNTGELFF; CDR3nt: TGTGCCAGCAGTGGGCAGGGTAACACCGGGGAGCTGTTTTTT
j_gene: TRBJ1-1; v_gene: TRBV5-6; len: 15; abundance: -; d_gene: -; CDR3aa: CASSLVHSMNTEAFF; CDR3nt: TGTGCCAGCAGCTTGGTTCACAGCATGAACACTGAAGCTTTCTTT
j_gene: TRBJ2-2; v_gene: TRBV9; len: 15; abundance: -; d_gene: TRBD1; CDR3aa: CASSPGTGGYRELFF; CDR3nt: TGTGCCAGCAGCCCTGGGACAGGGGGTTATCGGGAGCTGTTTTTT
j_gene: TRBJ1-5; v_gene: TRBV27; len: 14; abundance: -; d_gene: -; CDR3aa: CASSLSEGRQPQHF; CDR3nt: TGTGCCAGCAGTTTATCGGAGGGGCGACAGCCCCAGCATTTT
j_gene: TRBJ1-6; v_gene: TRBV5-1; len: 15; abundance: -; d_gene: -; CDR3aa: CASSLRRGTNSPLHF; CDR3nt: TGCGCCAGCAGCTTGCGCAGGGGAACTAATTCACCCCTCCACTTT
j_gene: TRBJ2-5; v_gene: TRBV3-1/TRBV3-2; len: 17; abundance: -; d_gene: TRBD2; CDR3aa: CASSPYDGGYSQETQYF; CDR3nt: TGTGCCAGCAGCCCCTACGACGGGGGGTACAGTCAAGAGACCCAGTACTTC
j_gene: TRBJ1-2; v_gene: TRBV9; len: 14; abundance: -; d_gene: -; CDR3aa: CASTLQGSNYGYTF; CDR3nt: TGTGCCAGCACCCTACAGGGTTCCAACTATGGCTACACCTTC
j_gene: TRBJ1-1; v_gene: TRBV5-6; len: 17; abundance: -; d_gene: -; CDR3aa: CASSLGFQRNMNTEAFF; CDR3nt: TGTGCCAGCAGCTTGGGTTTTCAGCGAAACATGAACACTGAAGCTTTCTTT
j_gene: TRBJ2-1; v_gene: TRBV6-6; len: 15; abundance: once; d_gene: TRBD2; CDR3aa: CASSATSGAYNEQFF; CDR3nt: TGTGCCAGCAGTGCTACTAGCGGGGCTTACAATGAGCAGTTCTTC
j_gene: TRBJ2-1; v_gene: TRBV3-1/TRBV3-2; len: 14; abundance: -; d_gene: -; CDR3aa: CASSQAGGSNEQFF; CDR3nt: TGTGCCAGCAGCCAAGCAGGTGGGAGCAATGAGCAGTTCTTC